This TCR beta chain was obtained from a study of T cell clones after liver transplantation. Study background: Samples came pre-transplant, pre-randomization before withdrawal, and post-randomization after withdrawal ended. Study conclusions and caveats: Graft donor-reactive T cells possibly entered the graft instead of undergoing deletion. The donor-reactive repertoire was only partly measurable in a couple of subjects, lacking donor cells. Donor-reactive sequences fell more than third party-reactive ones, suggesting partial deletion.

The table came from immunoSEQ multiplex PCR; TCRdb's copy has only in-frame clones and leaves some out. The table includes 99,000 or so clones, 82% detected once. CDR3 length equals 16 residues. The J segment lost 7 bases and the V segment lost 5 bases, leaving 6 bases of the junction unmatched. Germline CDR1 reads SGHNT; CDR2 reads YENEEA. This clone was picked up many times. Its antigen is currently unknown. The TCR originated in a human donor who received a liver transplant. The V call is TRBV11-3, the J call TRBJ2-1, with TRBD2 identical over 15 bases. The specimen was CD4+ T cells from blood, collected before liver transplant. CDR3 sequence: CASSQGLAGGRNEQFF. The CDR3 DNA reads as TGTGCCAGCAGCCAGGGACTAGCGGGAGGAAGAAATGAGCAGTTCTTC.